The 5 T cell receptor beta chains below come from one sample, sequenced in a study of blood T cell repertoires in COVID-19. Measured with immunoSEQ multiplex PCR; TCRdb has only the in-frame clones, and not every one. The table shows about 180,000 clones, with around 85% occurring only once. The sample comprised peripheral blood. These receptors originate from a middle-aged man with active or convalescent COVID-19.

The rearrangement uses TRBV30 and TRBJ2-2; the match to TRBD1 covers 9 bases. CDR3 length equals 14 residues. The V gene's germline CDR1 is GTSNPN and CDR2 SVGIG (reference sequence). V shed 8 bases, J shed 0 bases, and the junction held 4 bases outside the gene matches. CDR3 region: CAGRQGANTGELFF. The CDR3 bases are TGTGCCGGTCGACAGGGGGCGAACACCGGGGAGCTGTTTTTT.

The chain couples TRBV4-3 to TRBJ1-4, with unresolved D. V lost 1 base and J lost 0, with 9 bases in between. The CDR3 has 16 amino acids. Germline CDR1 and CDR2: LGHNA and YSLEER. DNA for the CDR3: TGCGCCAGCAGCCAAGTCAGAGGTGCAACTAATGAAAAACTGTTTTTT. Translated, it gives CASSQVRGATNEKLFF.

V usage is TRBV19 and J usage is TRBJ1-3; unclear D gene. This CDR3 has 17 amino acids. Germline V gene sequence: CDR1 LNHDA, CDR2 SQIVND (reference sequence). V shed 6 bases and J shed 0 bases, with 18 bases lying between them. The CDR3 DNA is TGTGCCAGTAGCGCCTTGCCCAACATTATCTCTGGAAACACCATATATTTT. Protein: CASSALPNIISGNTIYF.

The chain joins TRBV19 to TRBJ2-1; a possible D gene is TRBD1 (6 bases). CDR3 size: 14 residues. V was trimmed by 5 bases and J by 8 bases, leaving 16 bases between them. Germline-derived CDR1 and CDR2 are LNHDA and SQIVND (reference sequence). In DNA form, the CDR3 reads TGTGCCAGTAGTCCCCGGGACACCTTCGATGAGCAGTTCTTC. Translating gives CASSPRDTFDEQFF.

This clone was counted between two and nine times. This rearrangement joins TRBV3-1 (or the pseudogene TRBV3-2) to TRBJ2-1, with TRBD2 identical over 7 bases. Looked up from germline, CDR1 is LGHDT and CDR2 is YNNKEL (reference sequence). With V trimmed by 0 bases and J by 15 bases, 11 bases remained unmatched. The CDR3 loop spans 14 amino acids. The CDR3 loop reads CASSQDREEPSLFF. For the CDR3, the DNA is TGTGCCAGCAGCCAAGATCGGGAGGAACCTTCTCTGTTCTTC.